Here is one TCR beta chain with its context. Antigen unknown. TCR beta VDJ and CDR3 were profiled, and genomic DNA was the template. Each CDR3 protein gets one entry after TCRdb re-called the reads with MiXCR. Here the sample spans around 200,000 distinct CDR3 sequences, roughly 56% being singletons. This entry is derived from a study of CD8+CD57+ T cells in acquired aplastic anemia. Whole-study context: DNA per sorted CD4+ or CD8+ sample ranged about 0.2 to 27.4 ug, averaging approximately 3.1 ug. Points from the study as a whole: Both patients and controls carried the same twenty-nine CD8+ CDR3 sequences. Between the patient and control groups, CD8+ Simpson's diversity did not differ significantly.

Germline V gives CDR1 SGHVS, CDR2 FQNEAQ. This CDR3 comprises 15 residues. Trimming removed 5 bases from V and 4 bases from J, with 17 bases in between. Sequencing was performed on sorted CD4+, CD8+, or CD8+CD57+ T cells (not recorded which) from PBMCs. This chain joins TRBV7-8 and TRBJ2-5, with a tentative D call TRBD1 (6 bases). The receptor's source is a human donor in good health, serving as a control. The DNA for the CDR3 is TGTGCCAGCAGCCGCGCACAGGGTTTGAGAGAGACCCAGTACTTC. It is translated as CASSRAQGLRETQYF.